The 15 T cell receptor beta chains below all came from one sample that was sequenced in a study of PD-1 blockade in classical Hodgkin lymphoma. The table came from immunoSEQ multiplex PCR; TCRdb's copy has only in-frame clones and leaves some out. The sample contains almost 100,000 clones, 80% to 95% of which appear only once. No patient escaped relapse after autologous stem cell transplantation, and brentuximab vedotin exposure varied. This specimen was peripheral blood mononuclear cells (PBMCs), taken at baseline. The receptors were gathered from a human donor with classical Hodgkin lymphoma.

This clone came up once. The CDR3 DNA is TGTGCCATTTCACAGGGAGTCAGCACTGAAGCTTTCTTT. It specifies CAISQGVSTEAFF. The rearrangement joins TRBV6-1 to TRBJ1-1, with D perhaps TRBD1 (6 bases). Trimming cost V 10 bases and J 4 bases, with 16 bases left between them. The CDR3 is 13 amino acids. Germline CDR1 is MNHNS and CDR2 is SASEGT.

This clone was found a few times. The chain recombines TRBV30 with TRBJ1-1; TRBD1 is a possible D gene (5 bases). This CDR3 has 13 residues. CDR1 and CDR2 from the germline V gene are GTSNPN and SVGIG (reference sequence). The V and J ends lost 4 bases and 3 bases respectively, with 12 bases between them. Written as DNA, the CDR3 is TGTGCCTGGAATGATCAGGGAGACACTGAAGCTTTCTTT. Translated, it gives CAWNDQGDTEAFF.

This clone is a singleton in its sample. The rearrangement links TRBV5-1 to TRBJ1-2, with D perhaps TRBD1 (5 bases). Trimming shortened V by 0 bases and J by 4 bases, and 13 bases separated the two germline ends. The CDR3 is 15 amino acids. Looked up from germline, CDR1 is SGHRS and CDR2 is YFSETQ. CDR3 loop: CASSLGGGETYGYTF. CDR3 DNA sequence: TGCGCCAGCAGCTTGGGCGGAGGGGAGACCTATGGCTACACCTTC.

As DNA, the CDR3 is TGTGCCAGCAGCCCTCAGGGCAGGATGTTGACCGGGGAGCTGTTTTTT. The encoded protein is CASSPQGRMLTGELFF. The chain carries TRBV5-6 and TRBJ2-2; D perhaps matches TRBD1 (5 bases). The germline V gene encodes CDR1 SGHDT and CDR2 YYEEEE. Trimming cost V 4 bases and J 5 bases, with 18 bases left between them. The CDR3 is made up of 16 amino acids.

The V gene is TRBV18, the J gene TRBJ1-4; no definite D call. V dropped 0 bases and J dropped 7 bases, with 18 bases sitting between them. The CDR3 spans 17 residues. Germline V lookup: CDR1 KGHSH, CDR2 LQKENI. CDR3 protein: CASSPPPGLQVGEKLFF. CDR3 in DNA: TGTGCCAGCTCACCACCGCCTGGCCTCCAGGTGGGTGAAAAACTGTTTTTT.

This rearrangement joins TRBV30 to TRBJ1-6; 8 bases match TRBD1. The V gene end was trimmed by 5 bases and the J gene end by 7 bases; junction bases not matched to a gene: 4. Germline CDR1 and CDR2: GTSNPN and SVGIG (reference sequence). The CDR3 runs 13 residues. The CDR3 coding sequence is TGTGCCTGGGGGGACAGGACCAATTCACCCCTCCACTTT. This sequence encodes CAWGDRTNSPLHF.

The CDR3, as DNA: TGTGCCAGCAGTGAAGCGCGACGACTAGCGGGACGGGAGACCCAGTACTTC. Translation: CASSEARRLAGRETQYF. The genes are TRBV6-1 and TRBJ2-5; 11 bases map to TRBD2. Germline V gene lookup returns CDR1 MNHNS and CDR2 SASEGT. V gave up 0 bases and J gave up 5 bases; unmatched junction bases: 8. This CDR3 is built from 17 residues.

CDR3 amino acids: CASSLGRGTVTQYF. Written as DNA, the CDR3 is TGTGCCAGCAGCTTAGGTCGGGGGACTGTTACGCAGTATTTT. The V and J genes are TRBV7-9 and TRBJ2-3; D might be TRBD2 (6 bases). The CDR3 totals 14 residues. In germline, CDR1 is SEHNR, CDR2 FQNEAQ (reference sequence). Trimming left V 1 base short and J 8 bases short, with 13 bases between.

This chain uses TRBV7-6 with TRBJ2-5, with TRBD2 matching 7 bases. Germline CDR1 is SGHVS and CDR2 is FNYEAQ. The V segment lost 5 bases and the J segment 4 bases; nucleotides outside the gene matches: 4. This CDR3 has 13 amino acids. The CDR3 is CASSETSRETQYF. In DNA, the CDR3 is TGTGCCAGCAGCGAGACTAGCCGAGAGACCCAGTACTTC.

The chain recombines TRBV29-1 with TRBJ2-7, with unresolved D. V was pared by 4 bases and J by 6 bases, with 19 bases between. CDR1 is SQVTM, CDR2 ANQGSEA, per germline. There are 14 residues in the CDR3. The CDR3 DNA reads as TGCAGCGTTGTAACGCGCCGGAGAGATAGCGAGCAGTACTTC. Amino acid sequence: CSVVTRRRDSEQYF.

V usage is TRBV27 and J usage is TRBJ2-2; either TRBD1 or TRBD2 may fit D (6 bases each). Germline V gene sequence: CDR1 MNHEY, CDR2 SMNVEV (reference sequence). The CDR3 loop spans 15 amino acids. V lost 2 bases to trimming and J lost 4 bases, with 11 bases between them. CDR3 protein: CASSLEGGSTGELFF. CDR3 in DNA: TGTGCCAGCAGTTTAGAGGGGGGAAGCACCGGGGAGCTGTTTTTT.

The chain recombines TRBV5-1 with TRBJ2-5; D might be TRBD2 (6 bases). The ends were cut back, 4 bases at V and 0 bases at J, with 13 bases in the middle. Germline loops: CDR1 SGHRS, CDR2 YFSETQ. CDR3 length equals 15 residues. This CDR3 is CASSGGSGYQETQYF. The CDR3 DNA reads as TGCGCCAGCAGCGGGGGGTCGGGTTACCAAGAGACCCAGTACTTC.

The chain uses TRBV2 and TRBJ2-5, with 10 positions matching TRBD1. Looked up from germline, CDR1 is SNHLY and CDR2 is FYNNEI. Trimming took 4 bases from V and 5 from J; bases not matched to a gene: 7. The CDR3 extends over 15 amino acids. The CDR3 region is CASSARQGAGETQYF. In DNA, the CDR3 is TGTGCCAGCAGTGCCCGACAGGGGGCGGGGGAGACCCAGTACTTC.

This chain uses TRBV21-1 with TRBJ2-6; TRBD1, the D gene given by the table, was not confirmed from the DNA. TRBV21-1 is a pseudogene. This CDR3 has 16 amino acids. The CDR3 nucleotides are TGTGCCAGCAGCAAAGAGCGACAGCCTGGGGCCAACGTCCTGACTTTC. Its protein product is CASSKERQPGANVLTF.

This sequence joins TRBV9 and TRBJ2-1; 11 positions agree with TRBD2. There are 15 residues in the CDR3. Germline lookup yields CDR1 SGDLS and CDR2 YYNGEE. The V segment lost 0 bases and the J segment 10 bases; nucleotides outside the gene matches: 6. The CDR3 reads CASSVGSGRVAEQFF. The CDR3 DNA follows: TGTGCCAGCAGCGTAGGTAGCGGGAGGGTCGCAGAGCAGTTCTTC.